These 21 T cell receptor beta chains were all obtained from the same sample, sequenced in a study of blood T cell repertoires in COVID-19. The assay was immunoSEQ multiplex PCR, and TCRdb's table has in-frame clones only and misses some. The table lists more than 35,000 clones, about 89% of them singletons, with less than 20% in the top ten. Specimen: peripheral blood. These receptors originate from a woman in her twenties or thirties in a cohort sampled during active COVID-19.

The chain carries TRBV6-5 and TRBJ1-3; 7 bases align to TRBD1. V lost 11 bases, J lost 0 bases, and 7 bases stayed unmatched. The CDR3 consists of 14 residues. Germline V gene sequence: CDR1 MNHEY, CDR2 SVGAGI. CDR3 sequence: CADRAGGSGNTIYF. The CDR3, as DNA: TGTGCCGATCGGGCAGGGGGCTCTGGAAACACCATATATTTT.

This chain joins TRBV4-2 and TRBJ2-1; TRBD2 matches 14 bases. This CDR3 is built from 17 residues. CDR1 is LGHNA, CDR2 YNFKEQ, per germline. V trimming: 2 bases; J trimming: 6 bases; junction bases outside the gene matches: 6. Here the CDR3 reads CASSQTGLAGEGNEQFF. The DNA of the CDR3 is TGTGCCAGCAGCCAAACGGGACTAGCGGGAGAAGGCAATGAGCAGTTCTTC.

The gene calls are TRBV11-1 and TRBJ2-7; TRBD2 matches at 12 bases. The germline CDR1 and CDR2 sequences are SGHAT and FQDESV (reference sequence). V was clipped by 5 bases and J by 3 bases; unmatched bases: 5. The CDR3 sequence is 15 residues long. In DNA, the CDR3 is TGTGCCAGCAGCCCCCGGACTAGCGGGAACTACGAGCAGTACTTC. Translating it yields CASSPRTSGNYEQYF.

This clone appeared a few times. The CDR3 bases are TGTGCCAGCAGCGTAGCTTCGTGGGCCAGCTCCTACGAGCAGTACTTC. It specifies CASSVASWASSYEQYF. V and J are TRBV9 and TRBJ2-7, with unresolved D. Trimming cost V 0 bases and J 0 bases, with 13 bases left between them. There are 16 residues in the CDR3. CDR1 SGDLS and CDR2 YYNGEE come from the germline V gene.

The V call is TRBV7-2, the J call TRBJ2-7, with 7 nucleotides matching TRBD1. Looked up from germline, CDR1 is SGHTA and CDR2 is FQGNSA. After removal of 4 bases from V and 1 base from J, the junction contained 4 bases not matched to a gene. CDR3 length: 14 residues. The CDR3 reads CASSWGTASYEQYF. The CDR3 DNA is TGTGCCAGCAGCTGGGGGACAGCGTCCTACGAGCAGTACTTC.

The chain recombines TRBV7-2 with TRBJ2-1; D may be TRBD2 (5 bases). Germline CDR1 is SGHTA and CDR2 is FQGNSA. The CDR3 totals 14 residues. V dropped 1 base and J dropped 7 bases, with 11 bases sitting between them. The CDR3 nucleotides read TGTGCCAGCAGCTTAGATCGGGGAGTGAATGAGCAGTTCTTC. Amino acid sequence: CASSLDRGVNEQFF.

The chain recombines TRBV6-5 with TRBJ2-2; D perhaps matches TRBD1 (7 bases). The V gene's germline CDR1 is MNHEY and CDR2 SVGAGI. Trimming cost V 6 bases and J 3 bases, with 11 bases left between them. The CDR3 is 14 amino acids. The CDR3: CASRRDRDTGELFF. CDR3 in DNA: TGTGCCAGCAGGCGGGACAGAGACACCGGGGAGCTGTTTTTT.

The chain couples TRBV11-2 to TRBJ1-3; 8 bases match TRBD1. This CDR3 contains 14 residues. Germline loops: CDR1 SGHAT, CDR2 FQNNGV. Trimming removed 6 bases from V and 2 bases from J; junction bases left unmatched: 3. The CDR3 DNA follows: TGTGCCAGCAGTAGACAGGGGACTGGAAACACCATATATTTT. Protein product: CASSRQGTGNTIYF.

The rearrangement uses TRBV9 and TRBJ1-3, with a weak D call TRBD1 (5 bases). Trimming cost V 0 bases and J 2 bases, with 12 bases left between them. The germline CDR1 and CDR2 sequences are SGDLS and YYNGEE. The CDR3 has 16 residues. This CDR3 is CASSVAFGATGNTIYF. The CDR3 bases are TGTGCCAGCAGCGTAGCTTTTGGGGCGACTGGAAACACCATATATTTT.

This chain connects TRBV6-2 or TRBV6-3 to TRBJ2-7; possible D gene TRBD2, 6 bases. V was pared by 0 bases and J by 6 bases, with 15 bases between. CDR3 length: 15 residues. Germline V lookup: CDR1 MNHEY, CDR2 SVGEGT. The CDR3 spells CASSYSTWGGTEQYF. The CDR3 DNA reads TGTGCCAGCAGTTACTCGACGTGGGGCGGGACCGAGCAGTACTTC.

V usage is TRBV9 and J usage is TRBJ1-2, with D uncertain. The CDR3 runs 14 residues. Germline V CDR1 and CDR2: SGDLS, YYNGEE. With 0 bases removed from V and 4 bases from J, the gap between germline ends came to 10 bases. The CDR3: CASSVDGRTYGYTF. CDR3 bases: TGTGCCAGCAGCGTAGATGGCAGAACCTATGGCTACACCTTC.

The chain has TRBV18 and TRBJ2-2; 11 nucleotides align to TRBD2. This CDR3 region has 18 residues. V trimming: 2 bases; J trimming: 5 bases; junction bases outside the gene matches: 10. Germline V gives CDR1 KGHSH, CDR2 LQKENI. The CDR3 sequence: CASSPFFSGTSGTGELFF. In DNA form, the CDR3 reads TGTGCCAGCTCACCATTTTTTTCCGGGACTAGCGGAACCGGGGAGCTGTTTTTT.

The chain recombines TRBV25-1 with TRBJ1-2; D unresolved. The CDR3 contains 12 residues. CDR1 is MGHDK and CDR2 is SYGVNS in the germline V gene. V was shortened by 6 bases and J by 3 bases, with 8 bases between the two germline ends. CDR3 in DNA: TGTGCCAGCAGCGAGGGTTACTATGGCTACACCTTC. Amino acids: CASSEGYYGYTF.

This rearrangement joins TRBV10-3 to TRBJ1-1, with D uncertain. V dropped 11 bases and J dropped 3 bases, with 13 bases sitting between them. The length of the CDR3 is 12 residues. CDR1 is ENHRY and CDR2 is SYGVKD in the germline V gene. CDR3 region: CAARRGDTEAFF. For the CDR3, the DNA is TGTGCCGCGCGACGGGGAGACACTGAAGCTTTCTTT.

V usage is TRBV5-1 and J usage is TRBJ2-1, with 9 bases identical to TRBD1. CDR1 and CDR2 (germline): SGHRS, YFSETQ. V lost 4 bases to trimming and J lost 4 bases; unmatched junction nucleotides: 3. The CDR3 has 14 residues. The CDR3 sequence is CASSPGQGYNEQFF. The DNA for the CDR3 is TGCGCCAGCAGCCCGGGACAGGGATACAATGAGCAGTTCTTC.

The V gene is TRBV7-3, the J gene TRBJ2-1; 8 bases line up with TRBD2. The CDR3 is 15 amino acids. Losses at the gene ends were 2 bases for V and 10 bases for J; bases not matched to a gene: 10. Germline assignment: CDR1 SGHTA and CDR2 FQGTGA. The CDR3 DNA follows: TGTGCCAGCAGCTTAGAGAGCGGGAGAAGTCGGGAGCAGTTCTTC. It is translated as CASSLESGRSREQFF.

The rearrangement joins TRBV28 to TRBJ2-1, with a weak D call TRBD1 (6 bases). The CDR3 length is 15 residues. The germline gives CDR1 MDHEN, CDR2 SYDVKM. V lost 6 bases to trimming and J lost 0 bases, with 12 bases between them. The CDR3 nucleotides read TGTGCCAGCAGGTTAACAGGGAGCTCCTACAATGAGCAGTTCTTC. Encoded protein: CASRLTGSSYNEQFF.

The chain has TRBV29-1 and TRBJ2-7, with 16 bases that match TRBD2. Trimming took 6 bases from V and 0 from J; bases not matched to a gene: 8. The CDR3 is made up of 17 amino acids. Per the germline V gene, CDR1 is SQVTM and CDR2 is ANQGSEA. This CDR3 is CSVLPGLAGGSSYEQYF. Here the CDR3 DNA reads TGCAGCGTCCTACCGGGACTAGCGGGAGGGAGCTCCTACGAGCAGTACTTC.

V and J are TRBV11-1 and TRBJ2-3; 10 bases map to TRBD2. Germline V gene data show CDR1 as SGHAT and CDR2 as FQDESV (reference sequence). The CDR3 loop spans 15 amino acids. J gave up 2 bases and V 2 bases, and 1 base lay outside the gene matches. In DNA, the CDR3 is TGTGCCAGCAGCTTACTAGCGGGAGACACAGATACGCAGTATTTT. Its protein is CASSLLAGDTDTQYF. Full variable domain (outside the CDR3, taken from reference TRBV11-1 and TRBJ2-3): EAEVAQSPRYKITEKSQAVAFWCDPISGHATLYWYRQILGQGPELLVQFQDESVVDDSQLPKDRFSAERLKGVDSTLKIQPAELGDSAMYLCASSLLAGDTDTQYFGPGTRLTVL.

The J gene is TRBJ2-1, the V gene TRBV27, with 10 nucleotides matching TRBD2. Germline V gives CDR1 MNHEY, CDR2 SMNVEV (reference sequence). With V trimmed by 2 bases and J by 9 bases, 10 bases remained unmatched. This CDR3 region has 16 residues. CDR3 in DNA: TGTGCCAGCAGTTTAGATTGGGGGACTAGCGCCCTTGAGCAGTTCTTC. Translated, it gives CASSLDWGTSALEQFF.

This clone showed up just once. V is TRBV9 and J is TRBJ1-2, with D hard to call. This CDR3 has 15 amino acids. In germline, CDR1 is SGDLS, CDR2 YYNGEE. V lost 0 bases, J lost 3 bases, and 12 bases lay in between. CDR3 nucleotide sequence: TGTGCCAGCAGCGTAGGTCCGGGCGGGGACTATGGCTACACCTTC. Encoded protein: CASSVGPGGDYGYTF.